A single sample is the source of the 4 T cell receptor beta chains below, sequenced in a study of blood T cell repertoires in COVID-19 (dated by TCRdb to the early 2020s). Preparation of the library involved the immunoSEQ multiplex PCR assay. TCRdb took over this immuneACCESS table, retaining in-frame rearrangements with V and J assigned. Such tables are incomplete; in checked studies, under half of the missing clones stem from an unresolved V gene, and the remainder is unexplained. For this sample the table gives approximately 360,000 clones, of which roughly four fifths were detected only once. Around 5.1% of the sample goes to the ten largest clones. Sequencing input: PBMCs or T cells enriched from blood (not recorded which). These receptors were collected from a woman aged 45 to 65 who had recovered from COVID-19.

This clone has a single count. In the same sample, other DNA sequences code for this CDR3. V usage is TRBV27 and J usage is TRBJ1-2, with a tentative D call TRBD1 (5 bases). The CDR3 has 12 residues. V gave up 5 bases and J gave up 4 bases, with 8 bases separating them. Germline V gene data show CDR1 as MNHEY and CDR2 as SMNVEV (reference sequence). The CDR3 sequence is CASSARGYGYTF. The CDR3 region has the DNA TGTGCCAGCAGTGCTAGGGGCTATGGCTACACCTTC.

The chain employs TRBV6-6 and TRBJ1-2; 7 bases are a match to TRBD1. This CDR3 is 14 amino acids long. V lost 6 bases and J lost 1; bases outside the gene matches: 5. In germline, CDR1 is MNHNY, CDR2 SVGAGI (reference sequence). As DNA, the CDR3 is TGTGCCAGCAGAACAGGGGTTGGTAACTATGGCTACACCTTC. Translated: CASRTGVGNYGYTF.

The chain carries TRBV5-1 and TRBJ2-5, with 8 positions matching TRBD2. The trim removed 2 bases at V and 0 bases at J, leaving 12 bases unmatched. Germline values: CDR1 SGHRS, CDR2 YFSETQ. The CDR3 sequence is 18 residues long. The CDR3 DNA is TGCGCCAGCAGCTTTCCCCTTCCCCAGCGGGGGTACCAAGAGACCCAGTACTTC. This codes for CASSFPLPQRGYQETQYF.

J is TRBJ1-1 and V is TRBV29-1; 7 positions agree with TRBD1. The CDR3 runs 13 residues. V gave up 6 bases and J gave up 4 bases; unmatched junction bases: 8. Germline CDR1 is SQVTM and CDR2 is ANQGSEA. CDR3 protein: CSVAQGVGTEAFF. The CDR3 nucleotides are TGCAGCGTCGCGCAGGGGGTCGGCACTGAAGCTTTCTTT.